This T cell receptor (beta chain) was observed in a study of cytomegalovirus exposure and HLA in healthy donors. Trimming shortened V by 6 bases and J by 10 bases, and 18 bases separated the two germline ends. Germline lookup yields CDR1 MNHEY and CDR2 SVGAGI. The CDR3 runs to 13 residues. Notes on this clone: No antigen is known for it.

Study-wide results and caveats: A list of more than 150 TCR beta chains associated with cytomegalovirus was given. High sensitivity and specificity were reportedly achieved when the classifier diagnosed cytomegalovirus status. Subsequent analysis found a tendency for first-cohort TCR clusters to co-occur within the 90 to 150 validation repertoires.

Profiling relied on immunoSEQ multiplex PCR, and the TCRdb table lists in-frame clones only, not all of them. The sample lists 150,000 to 200,000 clones, roughly 82% occurring once. This sequence originates from a woman younger than 30 in good health and CMV-seronegative. The sample comprised PBMCs. The chain is built from TRBV6-5 and TRBJ1-1, with a weak D call TRBD1 (6 bases). In nucleotides, the CDR3 is TGTGCCAGCAGGCCATTAGGGCCAGGGGCAGCTTTCTTT. Protein product: CASRPLGPGAAFF.